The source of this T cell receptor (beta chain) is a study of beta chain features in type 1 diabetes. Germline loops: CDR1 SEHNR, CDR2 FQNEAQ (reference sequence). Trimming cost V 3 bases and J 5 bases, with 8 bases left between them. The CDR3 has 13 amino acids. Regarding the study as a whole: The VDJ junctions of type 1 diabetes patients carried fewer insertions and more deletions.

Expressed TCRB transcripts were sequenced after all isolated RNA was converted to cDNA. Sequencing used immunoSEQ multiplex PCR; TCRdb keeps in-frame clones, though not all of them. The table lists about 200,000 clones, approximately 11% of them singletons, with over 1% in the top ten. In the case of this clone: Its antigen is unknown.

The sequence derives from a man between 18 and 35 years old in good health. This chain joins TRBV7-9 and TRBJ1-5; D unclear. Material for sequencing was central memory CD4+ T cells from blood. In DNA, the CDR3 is TGTGCCAGCAGCTTCCGCCCGGATCAGCCCCAGCATTTT. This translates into CASSFRPDQPQHF.